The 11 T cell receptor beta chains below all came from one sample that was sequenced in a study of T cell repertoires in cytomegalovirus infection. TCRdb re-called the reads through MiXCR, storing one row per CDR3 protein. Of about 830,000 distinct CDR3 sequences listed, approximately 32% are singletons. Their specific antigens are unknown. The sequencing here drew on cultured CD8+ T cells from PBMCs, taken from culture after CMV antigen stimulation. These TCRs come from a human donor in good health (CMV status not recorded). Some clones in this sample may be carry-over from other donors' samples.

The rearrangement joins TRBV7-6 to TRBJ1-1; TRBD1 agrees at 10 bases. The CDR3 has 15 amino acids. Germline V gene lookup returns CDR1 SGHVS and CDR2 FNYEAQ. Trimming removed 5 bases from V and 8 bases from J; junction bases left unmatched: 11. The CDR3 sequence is CASSATGGLRSEAFF. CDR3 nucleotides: TGTGCCAGCAGCGCGACAGGGGGCCTGAGGTCCGAAGCTTTCTTT.

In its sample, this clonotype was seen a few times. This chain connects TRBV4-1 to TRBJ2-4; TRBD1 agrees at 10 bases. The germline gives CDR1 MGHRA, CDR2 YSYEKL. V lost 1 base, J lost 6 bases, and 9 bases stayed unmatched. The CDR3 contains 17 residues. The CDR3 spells CASSQGPGQGLLNIQYF. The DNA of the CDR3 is TGCGCCAGCAGCCAAGGACCGGGACAGGGGTTATTAAACATTCAGTACTTC.

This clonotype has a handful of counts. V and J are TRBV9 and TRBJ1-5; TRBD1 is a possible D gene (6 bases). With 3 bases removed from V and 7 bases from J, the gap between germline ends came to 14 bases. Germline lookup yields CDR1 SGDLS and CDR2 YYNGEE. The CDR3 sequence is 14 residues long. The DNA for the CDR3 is TGTGCCAGCAGCGAACAGGGCCTGGGGCAGCCCCAGCATTTT. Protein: CASSEQGLGQPQHF.

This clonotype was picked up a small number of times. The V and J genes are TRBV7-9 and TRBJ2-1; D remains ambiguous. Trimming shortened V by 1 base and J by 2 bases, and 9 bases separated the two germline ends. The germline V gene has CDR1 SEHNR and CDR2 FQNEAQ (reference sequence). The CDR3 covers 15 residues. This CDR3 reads CASSLVRFPYNEQFF. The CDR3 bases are TGTGCCAGCAGCTTAGTCAGGTTTCCCTACAATGAGCAGTTCTTC. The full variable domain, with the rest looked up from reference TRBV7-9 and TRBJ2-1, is DTGVSQNPRHKITKRGQNVTFRCDPISEHNRLYWYRQTLGQGPEFLTYFQNEAQLEKSRLLSDRFSAERPKGSFSTLEIQRTEQGDSAMYLCASSLVRFPYNEQFFGPGTRLTVL.

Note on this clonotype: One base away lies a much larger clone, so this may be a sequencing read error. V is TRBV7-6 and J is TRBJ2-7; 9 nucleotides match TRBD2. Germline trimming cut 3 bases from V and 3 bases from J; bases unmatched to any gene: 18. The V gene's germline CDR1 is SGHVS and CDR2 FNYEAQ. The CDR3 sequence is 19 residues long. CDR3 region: CASSFNLDTIAGDRYEQYF. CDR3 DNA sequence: TGTGCCAGCAGCTTCAACCTTGATACCATAGCGGGGGACCGCTACGAGCAGTACTTC.

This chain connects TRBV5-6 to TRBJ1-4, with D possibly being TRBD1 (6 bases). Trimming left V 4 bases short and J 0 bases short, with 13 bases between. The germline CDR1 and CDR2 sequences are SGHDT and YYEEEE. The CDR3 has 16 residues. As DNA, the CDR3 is TGTGCCAGCAGCAGTGAAGACAGGTCAACTAATGAAAAACTGTTTTTT. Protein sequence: CASSSEDRSTNEKLFF.

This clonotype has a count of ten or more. CDR3 amino acids: CASSTGTSLYEQYF. CDR3 sequence (DNA): TGTGCCAGCAGTACCGGGACTAGTCTCTACGAGCAGTACTTC. The genes are TRBV6-1 and TRBJ2-7; 8 bases are a match to TRBD2. Germline V gives CDR1 MNHNS, CDR2 SASEGT. V dropped 5 bases and J dropped 3; count of bases not matched to a gene: 6. The CDR3 spans 14 residues.

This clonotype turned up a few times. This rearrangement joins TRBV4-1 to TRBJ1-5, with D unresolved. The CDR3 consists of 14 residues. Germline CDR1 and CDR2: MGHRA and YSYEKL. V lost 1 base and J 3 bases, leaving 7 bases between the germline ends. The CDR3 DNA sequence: TGCGCCAGCAGCCAAGGTGGGCTCAATCAGCCCCAGCATTTT. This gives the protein CASSQGGLNQPQHF.

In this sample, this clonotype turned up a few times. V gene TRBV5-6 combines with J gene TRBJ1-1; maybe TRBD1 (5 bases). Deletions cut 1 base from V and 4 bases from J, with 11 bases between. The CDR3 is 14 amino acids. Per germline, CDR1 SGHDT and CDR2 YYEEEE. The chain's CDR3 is CASSLIQGSTEAFF. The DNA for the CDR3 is TGTGCCAGCAGCTTGATTCAGGGTTCCACTGAAGCTTTCTTT. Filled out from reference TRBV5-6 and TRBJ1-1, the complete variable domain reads DAGVTQSPTHLIKTRGQQVTLRCSPKSGHDTVSWYQQALGQGPQFIFQYYEEEERQRGNFPDRFSGHQFPNYSSELNVNALLLGDSALYLCASSLIQGSTEAFFGQGTRLTVV.

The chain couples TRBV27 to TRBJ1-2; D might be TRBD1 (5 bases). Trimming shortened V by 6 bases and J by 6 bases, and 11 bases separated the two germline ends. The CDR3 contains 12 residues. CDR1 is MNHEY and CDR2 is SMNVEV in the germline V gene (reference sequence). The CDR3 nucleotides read TGTGCCAGCAGATCCTGGACACATGGCTACACCTTC. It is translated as CASRSWTHGYTF.

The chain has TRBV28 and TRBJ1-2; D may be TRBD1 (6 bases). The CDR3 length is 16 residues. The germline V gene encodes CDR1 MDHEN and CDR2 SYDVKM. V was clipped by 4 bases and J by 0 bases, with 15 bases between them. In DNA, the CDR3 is TGTGCCAGCAGTTCCCCAGGGGCGGGTTCTAACTATGGCTACACCTTC. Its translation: CASSSPGAGSNYGYTF.